The next 4 T cell receptor beta chains were all read from a single sample in a study of cytomegalovirus exposure and HLA in healthy donors. Measured with immunoSEQ multiplex PCR; TCRdb has only the in-frame clones, and not every one. The profile covers fewer than 250,000 clones, with 75% to 90% appearing a single time and 4.5% to 6% taken by the ten largest. The sequenced sample was PBMCs. These receptors were taken from a woman between 18 and 29 years old in good health and CMV-seronegative.

The V gene is TRBV9, the J gene TRBJ2-2; D gene uncertain. V lost 1 base and J 2 bases, leaving 12 bases between the germline ends. Germline CDR1 reads SGDLS; CDR2 reads YYNGEE. The CDR3 is 16 amino acids. CDR3 sequence (DNA): TGTGCCAGCAGCGTAAGTCGCAGCTATAACACCGGGGAGCTGTTTTTT. Translated: CASSVSRSYNTGELFF.

The chain employs TRBV2 and TRBJ1-4; 8 bases line up with TRBD1. The junction had 10 bases not matched to a gene; V was cut back by 5 bases and J by 2 bases. This CDR3 has 17 residues. In germline, CDR1 is SNHLY, CDR2 FYNNEI. The CDR3 sequence: CASSFYRGASTNEKLFF. The CDR3 nucleotides read TGTGCCAGCAGTTTCTACAGGGGGGCGAGTACTAATGAAAAACTGTTTTTT.

This chain uses TRBV2 with TRBJ2-2; D perhaps matches TRBD1 (5 bases). CDR1 is SNHLY and CDR2 is FYNNEI in the germline V gene. V was cut by 5 bases and J by 6 bases, with 16 bases left in between. CDR3 length: 15 amino acids. DNA of the CDR3: TGTGCCAGCAGTTCCGACAGCGTATCACCCGGGGAGCTGTTTTTT. Residues: CASSSDSVSPGELFF.

The chain links TRBV5-8 to TRBJ2-1; D may be TRBD2 (6 bases). This CDR3 region has 15 residues. Germline V lookup: CDR1 SGHTS, CDR2 YDEGEE. Deletions cut 0 bases from V and 8 bases from J, with 15 bases between. The CDR3 sequence is CASSLDSGSGDEQFF. The CDR3 DNA reads as TGTGCCAGCAGCTTGGACTCGGGATCGGGGGATGAGCAGTTCTTC.